Listed here are 20 T cell receptor beta chains from one sample, sequenced in a study of cytomegalovirus exposure and HLA in healthy donors listed by TCRdb under 2017. The library was made by the immunoSEQ multiplex PCR assay. For the multiplex PCR, a mixture combining 60 forward primers for TCR Vbeta segments and 13 reverse primers for TCR Jbeta segments was used. Held by TCRdb, this immuneACCESS table contains in-frame sequences only and omits some clones. Under half of the omission traces to an unresolved V gene where checked; the cause of the rest is unknown. For this sample there are 150,000 to 200,000 clones; about 79% appear just once. The ten largest clones represent less than 0.9% of the sample. The sequencing sample was made of PBMCs. These receptors were collected from a female donor in good health and CMV-seronegative.

The rearrangement links TRBV29-1 to TRBJ1-1, with D unresolved. The CDR3 length is 14 residues. Between the trimmed V and J ends, which lost 7 bases and 0 bases, there was a span of 15 bases. CDR1 is SQVTM and CDR2 is ANQGSEA in the germline V gene. CDR3 coding DNA: TGCAGCGCATGGGCAGAATATATGAACACTGAAGCTTTCTTT. This sequence encodes CSAWAEYMNTEAFF.

This clone was seen only once. J is TRBJ2-7 and V is TRBV5-4, with 9 bases fitting TRBD2. Trimming took 5 bases from V and 4 from J; bases not matched to a gene: 7. The CDR3 sequence is 14 residues long. Germline V gene lookup returns CDR1 SGHNT and CDR2 YYREEE (reference sequence). CDR3 DNA: TGTGCCAGCAGTTCTAGTGCGGGAGGGTACGAGCAGTACTTC. Its translation is CASSSSAGGYEQYF.

This chain connects TRBV2 to TRBJ2-3; perhaps TRBD2 as D (6 bases). The V gene's germline CDR1 is SNHLY and CDR2 FYNNEI. The germline V and J ends were trimmed by 6 bases and 0 bases, with 10 bases remaining between them. CDR3 length equals 14 residues. This CDR3 reads CASSTGTSTDTQYF. The CDR3 DNA sequence: TGTGCCAGCAGCACCGGGACTAGCACAGATACGCAGTATTTT. The full variable domain, with the rest looked up from reference TRBV2 and TRBJ2-3, is EPEVTQTPSHQVTQMGQEVILRCVPISNHLYFYWYRQILGQKVEFLVSFYNNEISEKSEIFDDQFSVERPDGSNFTLKIRSTKLEDSAMYFCASSTGTSTDTQYFGPGTRLTVL.

The CDR3 nucleotides read TGTGCCAGCAGCAGGGGAACGGTGGTAGTTGCCCAAACCCAGTACTTC. Protein product: CASSRGTVVVAQTQYF. The V gene is TRBV7-9, the J gene TRBJ2-5, with a weak D call TRBD1 (5 bases). The CDR3 loop spans 16 amino acids. Germline CDR1 is SEHNR and CDR2 is FQNEAQ (reference sequence). V dropped 5 bases and J dropped 8 bases, with 24 bases sitting between them.

The chain is built from TRBV28 and TRBJ2-5, with D maybe TRBD2 (7 bases). Trimming removed 6 bases from V and 5 bases from J, with 16 bases in between. CDR1 and CDR2 from the germline V gene are MDHEN and SYDVKM. The CDR3 runs 14 residues. CDR3 DNA sequence: TGTGCCAGCAGAGGAGGGGGGGCCAGGGAGACCCAGTACTTC. It encodes CASRGGGARETQYF.

The V gene is TRBV4-1, the J gene TRBJ2-3, with 7 bases identical to TRBD1. Trimming at V came to 0 bases and at J to 0 bases, leaving 6 bases not matched to a gene. Germline loops: CDR1 MGHRA, CDR2 YSYEKL. The CDR3 runs to 17 residues. The DNA of the CDR3 is TGCGCCAGCAGCCAAGATGGGACAGCTATTAGCACAGATACGCAGTATTTT. It codes for CASSQDGTAISTDTQYF.

The chain carries TRBV5-1 and TRBJ2-7; perhaps TRBD2 as D (6 bases). Trimming left V 3 bases short and J 2 bases short, with 12 bases between. Germline CDR1 reads SGHRS; CDR2 reads YFSETQ. CDR3 size: 14 residues. CDR3 nucleotides: TGCGCCAGCAGCTCCGACCCGGGGGCCTACGAGCAGTACTTC. It yields the protein CASSSDPGAYEQYF.

This clone was seen more than once but under ten times. The chain is built from TRBV7-9 and TRBJ1-4; 9 bases map to TRBD1. Germline CDR1 SEHNR, CDR2 FQNEAQ (reference sequence). The CDR3 is 17 residues long. V was pared by 3 bases and J by 3 bases, with 8 bases of the junction left unmatched. The CDR3 DNA reads as TGTGCCAGCAGCTTCCGCCGGGACAGGGCATCTAATGAAAAACTGTTTTTT. This gives the protein CASSFRRDRASNEKLFF.

The J gene is TRBJ1-1, the V gene TRBV7-9; TRBD1 might be the D (5 bases). The CDR3 has 17 amino acids. The germline V gene has CDR1 SEHNR and CDR2 FQNEAQ (reference sequence). The V end lost 1 base, the J end lost 0 bases, and 15 bases lay between the germline ends. The CDR3 region has the DNA TGTGCCAGCAGCTTAGATTCAGGGAATCGGCTGAACACTGAAGCTTTCTTT. It codes for CASSLDSGNRLNTEAFF.

The V and J genes are TRBV18 and TRBJ2-3, with no clear D. The V gene's germline CDR1 is KGHSH and CDR2 LQKENI. V dropped 0 bases and J dropped 6 bases, with 10 bases sitting between them. The length of the CDR3 is 14 residues. CDR3 in amino acids: CASSPPAMMDTQYF. The CDR3 DNA is TGTGCCAGCTCACCACCAGCAATGATGGATACGCAGTATTTT.

V usage is TRBV1 and J usage is TRBJ1-6. TRBV1 corresponds to a pseudogene. The CDR3 consists of 17 residues. The CDR3 region has the DNA TGCACCAGCAGCCAAGATGGGAGCGAAAGCCCCACTTCACCCCTCCACTTT. Translating gives CTSSQDGSESPTSPLHF.

This clone occurred a few times. The rearrangement links TRBV5-5 to TRBJ2-2; a weak D match, TRBD1 (6 bases). The V end was cut by 4 bases, the J end by 4 bases, with 17 bases between. The CDR3 sequence is 16 residues long. The germline CDR1 and CDR2 sequences are SGHKS and YYEKEE (reference sequence). The CDR3 loop reads CASSPWRARGTGELFF. In nucleotides, the CDR3 is TGTGCCAGCAGCCCGTGGCGGGCCAGGGGCACCGGGGAGCTGTTTTTT.

The CDR3 DNA follows: TGTGCCAGCAGCCAAGGGTTAAAGGGGGGAAACACCATATATTTT. The encoded protein is CASSQGLKGGNTIYF. The chain uses TRBV4-2 and TRBJ1-3; TRBD1 might be the D (5 bases). The CDR3 has 15 residues. Germline CDR1 is LGHNA and CDR2 is YNFKEQ. V was pared by 1 base and J by 4 bases, with 11 bases between.

V and J are TRBV28 and TRBJ2-1; D gene ambiguous. V was clipped by 3 bases and J by 1 base, with 10 bases between them. The CDR3 extends over 15 amino acids. CDR1 is MDHEN and CDR2 is SYDVKM in the germline V gene. CDR3 in amino acids: CASSFQRRSYNEQFF. The CDR3 DNA follows: TGTGCCAGCAGTTTCCAGCGCCGGTCCTACAATGAGCAGTTCTTC.

V and J are TRBV27 and TRBJ1-2, with D unclear. The germline CDR1 and CDR2 sequences are MNHEY and SMNVEV (reference sequence). V lost 8 bases and J 7 bases, leaving 20 bases between the germline ends. This CDR3 region has 14 residues. CDR3 coding DNA: TGTGCCAGCTCTCAAGGAGATTTATTAGGTGGCTACACCTTC. This sequence encodes CASSQGDLLGGYTF.

V usage is TRBV4-3 and J usage is TRBJ2-5; TRBD2 aligns across 7 bases. The CDR3 is made up of 16 amino acids. The germline gives CDR1 LGHNA, CDR2 YSLEER. The J segment lost 1 base and the V segment lost 0 bases, leaving 5 bases of the junction unmatched. CDR3 nucleotide sequence: TGCGCCAGCAGCCAAGAGGGGAGGGGCAGCCAAGAGACCCAGTACTTC. Its translation is CASSQEGRGSQETQYF.

The chain is built from TRBV4-2 and TRBJ2-1; D possibly corresponds to TRBD2 (6 bases). V was cut by 4 bases and J by 0 bases, with 22 bases left in between. This CDR3 is 19 amino acids long. Germline assignment: CDR1 LGHNA and CDR2 YNFKEQ. The CDR3 loop is CASSLQGGGGVSSYNEQFF. CDR3 in DNA: TGTGCCAGCAGCCTGCAGGGTGGTGGCGGGGTTAGCTCCTACAATGAGCAGTTCTTC.

The chain uses TRBV19 and TRBJ1-5; 10 bases align to TRBD1. This CDR3 has 13 residues. Germline V CDR1 and CDR2: LNHDA, SQIVND (reference sequence). Unmatched junction bases numbered 3, after V lost 11 bases and J lost 2 bases. CDR3 coding DNA: TGTGCCGTCGGGACAGGGGGCAATCAGCCCCAGCATTTT. Encoded protein: CAVGTGGNQPQHF.

The chain links TRBV28 to TRBJ1-2, with 9 nucleotides matching TRBD1. Germline V gene data show CDR1 as MDHEN and CDR2 as SYDVKM. With V trimmed by 2 bases and J by 3 bases, 4 bases remained unmatched. CDR3 length equals 15 residues. CDR3 nucleotides: TGTGCCAGCAGTTTAGGCGGACAGGGGTACTATGGCTACACCTTC. It encodes CASSLGGQGYYGYTF.

This clone was detected once. J is TRBJ1-4 and V is TRBV18; 9 positions agree with TRBD1. Trimming at V came to 4 bases and at J to 3 bases, leaving 6 bases not matched to a gene. Germline loops: CDR1 KGHSH, CDR2 LQKENI. The CDR3 runs to 16 residues. In nucleotides, the CDR3 is TGTGCCAGCTCACTGGCGGACAGGGGAGCTAATGAAAAACTGTTTTTT. It yields the protein CASSLADRGANEKLFF.